This T cell receptor beta chain was sequenced in a study of vaccination effects on CD4 cells after COVID-19 (dated by TCRdb to the early 2020s). About the investigation overall: Participants received two doses of either the BNT162b2 or the mRNA-1273 mRNA SARS-CoV-2 vaccine. In two convalescent patients, pre-vaccine samples were collected 16 days and one week ahead of the first dose, 142 and 148 days after COVID-19 diagnosis. SARS-CoV-2 spike-specific CD4+ TCR repertoires were compared before and after mRNA vaccination in COVID-19 convalescent patients and in infection-naive vaccine recipients. A total of over nine COVID-19 convalescent patients and 4 SARS-CoV-2-naive healthy vaccine recipients were included in the full study. In the study, cultures from other donors were sequenced using the Oncomine TCR Beta short-read assay on an Illumina iSeq 100.

Overall results and qualifications from the work: The study was limited by a small number of convalescent patients and lacked early post-infection timepoints. For convalescent patients, new clones induced by the vaccine made up most of the post-vaccine spike-reactive repertoire, and these new clones were largely distinct from the clones induced by infection. Clones induced by infection and clones induced by vaccination both contracted markedly at late timepoints after vaccination, which fits with T cell responses waning over time.

Receptor libraries were prepared by the immunoSEQ multiplex PCR assay. DNA from the cultured, isolated CD4+ T cells was subjected to TCR beta CDR3 sequencing. In the source study's methods: Non-productive TCR sequences were removed, reads were trimmed to the CDR3 region, and CDR3s of at least 7 amino acids were retained. The MANAFEST web app was used to identify antigen-specific clonotypes by comparing expansion in peptide wells with expansion in reference cultures. Positive clones required FDR<0.05 expansion versus reference and all other wells, odds ratio above 5, and frequency above 0.1% in two replicate wells. A clonotype was defined as cross-reactive if the clonotype was significantly expanded both in SARS-CoV-2 spike wells and in at least one common cold coronavirus spike condition. Using the stringdist R package, CDR3 similarity was measured by Levenshtein distance, and unrooted trees were constructed with ape in R 3.6.1. This is the immuneACCESS table as TCRdb keeps it, with only in-frame sequences that have V and J called. A part of the clones is gone; compared with another copy, unresolved V genes explain less than half, and the rest is unexplained. That table furnishes V, J and clone size, whereas the DNA furnished D and trimming. Recorded for this sample are more than 35,000 clones; 60% to 75% of them occurred a single time. The ten largest clones add up to 25% to 35% of the sample.

The ViraFEST assay stimulated PBMC with viral peptide pools and then used TCR sequencing to identify antigen-specific CD4+ T cell clonotypes by expansion. After more than nine days of culture, CD4+ T cells were isolated with the EasySep CD4+ T cell isolation kit. PCR-confirmed SARS-CoV-2 infection had occurred in convalescent patients between March and December 2020, before the Alpha, Beta and Delta variants emerged in the United States. Each well held roughly 2.2 million PBMC cultured in IMDM containing approximately 5% human AB serum, about 10 IU/ml IL-2 and gentamicin, along with 10 ug/ml peptides. On days 3 and 7, half of the culture medium was replaced with fresh IL-2-containing medium. Unless noted otherwise, every peptide stimulation condition was grown in triplicate wells. Using Ficoll-Paque Plus gradient centrifugation, PBMC were separated from whole blood and then either used fresh or cryopreserved at -140C. The QIAamp micro DNA kit was used to extract genomic DNA from the cultured CD4+ T cells.

V is cut by 5 bases and J by 2 bases, and the space between the germline ends is 9 bases. Looking up the germline V gene yields CDR1 MNHEY and CDR2 SVGAGI. The CDR3 contains 13 residues, cysteine and phenylalanine counted. The read is trimmed to its CDR3 DNA, 39 bases read in frame from base 1. Comment on this clone: The antigen it binds to is not known. No qualities accompany the bases; no much larger clone lies one base away.

The rearranged chain carries TRBV6-5 and TRBJ1-2; the D gene is unclear. The starting material was CD4+ T cells from PBMCs cultured with a peptide pool, obtained before COVID-19 vaccination. The source of this sequence is a human donor who had a prior SARS-CoV-2 infection. The DNA sequence is TGTGCCAGCAGTAGTGCTTTAAACTATGGCTACACCTTC. The translation is CASSSALNYGYTF.